This entry lists 9 T cell receptor beta chains sequenced from one sample in a study of blood T cell repertoires in COVID-19. Libraries were prepared by immunoSEQ multiplex PCR; TCRdb keeps only in-frame clonotypes and omits some of them. The data hold roughly 220,000 clones, with around 81% observed a single time. The source material was PBMCs or T cells enriched from blood (not recorded which). The receptors stem from a young man with acute COVID-19.

The chain links TRBV6-5 to TRBJ1-6, with TRBD1 as a possible D gene (6 bases). Germline-derived CDR1 and CDR2 are MNHEY and SVGAGI. V was clipped by 6 bases and J by 0 bases, with 9 bases between them. The CDR3 is made up of 15 amino acids. The CDR3: CASSTDSSYNSPLHF. In DNA, the CDR3 is TGTGCCAGCAGCACGGACAGCTCCTATAATTCACCCCTCCACTTT.

The chain uses TRBV30 and TRBJ1-2; no clear D. Trimming removed 1 base from V and 7 bases from J, with 10 bases in between. The CDR3 runs 12 residues. Germline V gene sequence: CDR1 GTSNPN, CDR2 SVGIG (reference sequence). The chain's CDR3 is CAWSESSLGYTF. The CDR3 coding sequence is TGTGCCTGGAGTGAGTCCAGTCTTGGCTACACCTTC. Together with reference TRBV30 and TRBJ1-2, the CDR3 gives the full variable domain: SQTIHQWPATLVQPVGSPLSLECTVEGTSNPNLYWYRQAAGRGLQLLFYSVGIGQISSEVPQNLSASRPQDRQFILSSKKLLLSDSGFYLCAWSESSLGYTFGSGTRLTVV.

The chain combines TRBV7-9 with TRBJ1-1; D unresolved. V lost 6 bases to trimming and J lost 0 bases, with 5 bases between them. CDR1 is SEHNR, CDR2 FQNEAQ, per germline (reference sequence). This CDR3 is 12 amino acids long. The CDR3: CASRYMNTEAFF. The CDR3, as DNA: TGTGCCAGCAGATATATGAACACTGAAGCTTTCTTT.

This clone was picked up a small number of times. This chain uses TRBV5-6 with TRBJ1-1; maybe TRBD1 (5 bases). The CDR3 is 13 residues long. Germline loops: CDR1 SGHDT, CDR2 YYEEEE. Trimming removed 4 bases from V and 5 bases from J, with 12 bases in between. The CDR3 DNA sequence: TGTGCCAGCAGCCCCCCAGGGAGGACTGAAGCTTTCTTT. It encodes CASSPPGRTEAFF.

The chain joins TRBV2 to TRBJ1-1; D perhaps matches TRBD1 (5 bases). V was trimmed by 8 bases and J by 4 bases, leaving 20 bases between them. Germline CDR1 reads SNHLY; CDR2 reads FYNNEI. This CDR3 region has 15 residues. The DNA of the CDR3 is TGTGCCAGCTCCCTTGAAGGGGAAGTCGGCACTGAAGCTTTCTTT. Encoded protein: CASSLEGEVGTEAFF.

The chain links TRBV9 to TRBJ2-1; the D gene is possibly TRBD2 (6 bases). The V gene lost 3 bases and the J gene lost 2 bases, with 21 bases spanning the gap. The CDR3 consists of 18 residues. CDR1 SGDLS and CDR2 YYNGEE come from the germline V gene. The CDR3 protein is CASSARPPGADPYNEQFF. CDR3 DNA sequence: TGTGCCAGCAGCGCGCGGCCTCCGGGAGCCGATCCCTACAATGAGCAGTTCTTC.

On this clone itself: Relative to the germline gene, one junction end is altered; a read error may explain this. The V and J genes are TRBV28 and TRBJ2-5; 8 bases line up with TRBD2. CDR3 length: 12 residues. The germline CDR1 and CDR2 sequences are MDHEN and SYDVKM. The CDR3 DNA is TGTGCCAGCAGTCGTCTTAGCGGGGAGTCGCACTTC. It translates to CASSRLSGESHF.

This clone appeared once. The J gene is TRBJ2-7, the V gene TRBV5-1, with D perhaps TRBD1 (5 bases). This CDR3 contains 13 residues. V was trimmed by 2 bases and J by 2 bases, leaving 8 bases between them. CDR1 and CDR2 from the germline V gene are SGHRS and YFSETQ. The CDR3: CASSFRQTYEQYF. CDR3 DNA sequence: TGCGCCAGCAGCTTCCGACAGACCTACGAGCAGTACTTC.

The chain recombines TRBV9 with TRBJ2-5; TRBD1 matches at 12 bases. Per the germline V gene, CDR1 is SGDLS and CDR2 is YYNGEE. The CDR3 runs 17 residues. V was pared by 0 bases and J by 5 bases, with 8 bases of the junction left unmatched. The CDR3 loop is CASSVGLGQGARETQYF. The CDR3 DNA sequence: TGTGCCAGCAGCGTAGGTTTGGGACAGGGGGCCCGGGAGACCCAGTACTTC. Based on the CDR3 plus reference TRBV9 and TRBJ2-5, the full variable domain is DSGVTQTPKHLITATGQRVTLRCSPRSGDLSVYWYQQSLDQGLQFLIQYYNGEERAKGNILERFSAQQFPDLHSELNLSSLELGDSALYFCASSVGLGQGARETQYFGPGTRLLVL.